These 22 T cell receptor beta chains were sequenced from one sample in a study of blood T cells in healthy people across ages. The use of a sample-barcoded 5' primer and a J-beta primer mix characterized a second PCR of roughly 6 to 11 cycles. TCRdb processed the 5' RACE reads anew with MiXCR; each CDR3 protein has one entry. The profile shows approximately 1.5 million distinct CDR3 sequences, approximately 43% of them singletons. The sequenced material came from blood. These receptors were obtained from a woman between 18 and 29 years old in good health.

The genes are TRBV20-1 and TRBJ1-3; D perhaps matches TRBD1 (5 bases). Trimming left V 2 bases short and J 6 bases short, with 11 bases between. Germline assignment: CDR1 DFQATT and CDR2 SNEGSKA (reference sequence). The CDR3 length is 13 residues. CDR3 in DNA: TGCAGTGCTAGATACGGGGCTGAAAACACCATATATTTT. Translated, it gives CSARYGAENTIYF.

The chain couples TRBV6-1 to TRBJ1-5; the D is unclear. CDR1 is MNHNS, CDR2 SASEGT, per germline. This CDR3 comprises 15 residues. Trimming removed 8 bases at V and 6 bases at J, with 20 bases between. DNA of the CDR3: TGTGCCAGCTGTTTCGACTTTAGGGCAGCTCAGCCCCAGCATTTT. Translated, it gives CASCFDFRAAQPQHF.

This clonotype was observed a handful of times. The genes are TRBV4-3 and TRBJ1-2, with D perhaps matching TRBD1 (6 bases). V was cut by 1 base and J by 4 bases, with 13 bases left in between. Germline V lookup: CDR1 LGHNA, CDR2 YSLEER. The CDR3 is made up of 15 amino acids. The CDR3 bases are TGCGCCAGCAGCCAAGCAATCGGACAGTTCTATGGCTACACCTTC. Its translation is CASSQAIGQFYGYTF.

The chain uses TRBV7-2 and TRBJ2-7, with D unclear. Germline CDR1 and CDR2: SGHTA and FQGNSA. Trimming stripped 2 bases from V and 7 bases from J, with 15 bases between. The CDR3 spans 14 residues. The CDR3 DNA sequence: TGTGCCAGCAGCTTAAGTCGGACGGTCGAAGAGCAGTACTTC. This sequence encodes CASSLSRTVEEQYF.

The J gene is TRBJ2-3, the V gene TRBV9; TRBD2 might be the D (6 bases). CDR3 size: 15 residues. V was pared by 5 bases and J by 4 bases, with 17 bases between. Germline assignment: CDR1 SGDLS and CDR2 YYNGEE. The CDR3 loop is CASSGGSVGSDTQYF. CDR3 coding DNA: TGTGCCAGCAGTGGAGGGAGCGTAGGGTCAGATACGCAGTATTTT.

This clonotype was seen ten or more times. The chain couples TRBV5-1 to TRBJ2-5; D remains unclear. V was cut by 1 base and J by 5 bases, with 15 bases left in between. Per the germline V gene, CDR1 is SGHRS and CDR2 is YFSETQ. The CDR3 has 15 amino acids. CDR3 loop: CASSLSFRSEETQYF. DNA for the CDR3: TGCGCCAGCAGCTTGAGTTTCCGGTCGGAGGAGACCCAGTACTTC.

The rearrangement joins TRBV27 to TRBJ1-2, with D unresolved. V shed 3 bases and J shed 4 bases, with 12 bases lying between them. CDR1 and CDR2 from the germline V gene are MNHEY and SMNVEV (reference sequence). This CDR3 comprises 14 residues. The CDR3 here is CASSLKGIGYGYTF. CDR3 nucleotide sequence: TGTGCCAGCAGTTTGAAGGGAATCGGCTATGGCTACACCTTC.

The chain employs TRBV24-1 and TRBJ2-3, with D perhaps TRBD2 (5 bases). The CDR3 has 15 residues. The germline V gene has CDR1 KGHDR and CDR2 SFDVKD. V lost 4 bases, J lost 4 bases, and 14 bases lay in between. CDR3 sequence reads: CATSDPSGTADTQYF. The DNA of the CDR3 is TGTGCCACCAGTGACCCAAGCGGCACGGCAGATACGCAGTATTTT.

The J gene is TRBJ1-6, the V gene TRBV6-2 or TRBV6-3; D unclear. This CDR3 has 16 amino acids. V shed 6 bases and J shed 3 bases, with 15 bases lying between them. Germline assignment: CDR1 MNHEY and CDR2 SVGEGT. CDR3 loop: CASRPGRGYYNSPLHF. Here the CDR3 DNA reads TGTGCCAGCAGACCTGGTCGGGGATACTATAATTCACCCCTCCACTTT.

This clonotype was recorded once. The chain joins TRBV6-2 or TRBV6-3 to TRBJ1-1, with D perhaps matching TRBD1 (5 bases). Germline CDR1 is MNHEY and CDR2 is SVGEGT. With 5 bases removed from V and 5 bases from J, the gap between germline ends came to 12 bases. This CDR3 is 13 amino acids long. The CDR3: CASSDGGRTEAFF. CDR3 DNA sequence: TGTGCCAGCAGTGACGGGGGGAGGACTGAAGCTTTCTTT.

The chain uses TRBV10-3 and TRBJ2-5, with 12 bases aligning to TRBD2. The J call is in doubt because the DNA end fits TRBJ2-7 better. Germline CDR1 and CDR2: ENHRY and SYGVKD. The CDR3 length is 18 residues. The CDR3 loop reads CAISEFRPGLAGIDEQYF. The CDR3 region has the DNA TGTGCCATCAGTGAGTTCAGGCCAGGACTAGCGGGGATCGACGAGCAGTACTTC.

Here the CDR3 reads CSARVLGRPQETQYF. The CDR3 DNA reads as TGCAGTGCTAGAGTCCTGGGCCGGCCCCAAGAGACCCAGTACTTC. The rearrangement uses TRBV20-1 and TRBJ2-5; unclear D gene. CDR1 DFQATT and CDR2 SNEGSKA come from the germline V gene (reference sequence). V was clipped by 1 base and J by 1 base, with 13 bases between them. The CDR3 is 15 residues long.

The V gene is TRBV2, the J gene TRBJ2-7, with 14 bases aligning to TRBD2. This CDR3 spans 19 amino acids. Germline assignment: CDR1 SNHLY and CDR2 FYNNEI. V lost 6 bases and J lost 7; bases outside the gene matches: 20. CDR3 protein: CASSFPGLAGATYFDEQYF. The CDR3 bases are TGTGCCAGCAGCTTCCCGGGACTAGCGGGAGCAACCTACTTTGATGAGCAGTACTTC. Filled out from reference TRBV2 and TRBJ2-7, the complete variable domain reads EPEVTQTPSHQVTQMGQEVILRCVPISNHLYFYWYRQILGQKVEFLVSFYNNEISEKSEIFDDQFSVERPDGSNFTLKIRSTKLEDSAMYFCASSFPGLAGATYFDEQYFGPGTRLTVT.

The sample holds many counts of this clonotype. The gene calls are TRBV29-1 and TRBJ2-7, with 8 bases aligning to TRBD1. The germline CDR1 and CDR2 sequences are SQVTM and ANQGSEA. The CDR3 sequence is 13 residues long. V lost 2 bases and J lost 4; bases outside the gene matches: 4. The CDR3 bases are TGCAGCGTTGAAACCTGGACAGGGTACGAGCAGTACTTC. This codes for CSVETWTGYEQYF.

This rearrangement joins TRBV28 to TRBJ2-5; the D gene is possibly TRBD2 (6 bases). The V gene's germline CDR1 is MDHEN and CDR2 SYDVKM. This CDR3 is built from 16 residues. V shed 6 bases and J shed 4 bases, with 21 bases lying between them. Here the CDR3 reads CASSGGSLGSPETQYF. The CDR3 region has the DNA TGTGCCAGCAGCGGGGGAAGTTTAGGGTCTCCAGAGACCCAGTACTTC.

This chain links TRBV9 with TRBJ2-2; D is possibly TRBD1 (5 bases). Looked up from germline, CDR1 is SGDLS and CDR2 is YYNGEE. Trimming cost V 0 bases and J 0 bases, with 9 bases left between them. The CDR3 sequence is 16 residues long. The CDR3 is CASSVGTPTNTGELFF. DNA of the CDR3: TGTGCCAGCAGCGTAGGGACACCTACGAACACCGGGGAGCTGTTTTTT.

The chain joins TRBV5-1 to TRBJ1-3; perhaps TRBD1 as D (5 bases). This CDR3 is built from 15 residues. Between the trimmed V and J ends, which lost 7 bases and 0 bases, there was a span of 14 bases. Per the germline V gene, CDR1 is SGHRS and CDR2 is YFSETQ. The CDR3 sequence: CASAPTGVSGNTIYF. CDR3 DNA sequence: TGCGCCAGCGCACCTACAGGCGTCTCTGGAAACACCATATATTTT.

CDR3 protein: CASSLRDNTEAFF. In DNA form, the CDR3 reads TGTGCCAGCAGTTTAAGAGATAACACTGAAGCTTTCTTT. The chain joins TRBV12-3 or TRBV12-4 to TRBJ1-1; unclear D gene. V was cut by 2 bases and J by 2 bases, with 6 bases left in between. This CDR3 is 13 amino acids long.

Notes on this clonotype: The junction differs from germline at one of its ends, possibly a read error. The chain has TRBV29-1 and TRBJ2-7; perhaps TRBD1 as D (6 bases). From germline, CDR1 is SQVTM and CDR2 ANQGSEA. The CDR3 loop spans 12 amino acids. CDR3 nucleotides: TGCAGCGTTGAGGACAGTTACAATGAGCGGTACTTC. Its translation is CSVEDSYNERYF.

The rearrangement links TRBV5-6 to TRBJ2-3, with D tentatively TRBD2 (5 bases). V lost 1 base and J 6 bases, leaving 15 bases between the germline ends. Looked up from germline, CDR1 is SGHDT and CDR2 is YYEEEE. The CDR3 spans 15 residues. The CDR3 coding sequence is TGTGCCAGCAGCTTGAAGGCCTACAGAGGGGATACGCAGTATTTT. This encodes CASSLKAYRGDTQYF.

A word on this clonotype: One end of the junction varies from germline; a read error may be responsible. The chain employs TRBV12-3 or TRBV12-4 and TRBJ2-5; D is tentatively TRBD1 or TRBD2 (5 bases each). CDR3 size: 14 residues. The CDR3 sequence is CAGSDTGAYNEQYF. In nucleotides, the CDR3 is TGTGCCGGCAGTGACACCGGGGCCTACAATGAGCAGTACTTC.

The chain links TRBV7-8 to TRBJ1-1; possibly TRBD1 for D (6 bases). The germline V gene has CDR1 SGHVS and CDR2 FQNEAQ. Deletions cut 6 bases from V and 0 bases from J, with 14 bases between. The CDR3 totals 15 residues. The CDR3 spells CASRWTTGMNTEAFF. The CDR3 DNA sequence: TGTGCCAGCAGGTGGACTACAGGGATGAACACTGAAGCTTTCTTT.